Listed below are T cell receptor beta chains from one sample, sequenced in a study of regulatory dendritic cells for organ transplantation. No antigen has been identified for these receptors. Using immunoSEQ multiplex PCR, the repertoire was profiled, and TCRdb retains in-frame clones only, with some absent. The data contain around 19,000 clones, approximately 85% of them seen just once; the ten biggest clones take up nearly 0.7%. The source material was naive CD4+ T cells from blood cultured with regulatory dendritic cells. The receptors come from a human donor in good health. The CDR3 runs from the conserved cysteine through the conserved F or W. D genes are given only for firm matches. Clone size is not always given. Where it is, it says once, few, many or a class for expanded clones.

j_gene | abundance | d_gene | v_gene | CDR3aa | CDR3nt
TRBJ2-5 | - | - | TRBV15 | CATSRDGLTQETQYF | TGTGCCACCAGCAGAGATGGGCTCACTCAAGAGACCCAGTACTTC
TRBJ1-3 | few | - | TRBV6-5 | CASSYSTGRANTIYF | TGTGCCAGCAGTTACTCGACAGGACGAGCAAACACCATATATTTT
TRBJ2-2 | - | - | TRBV5-1 | CASSLSLAGRNTGELFF | TGCGCCAGCAGCTTGTCCCTGGCCGGGAGGAACACCGGGGAGCTGTTTTTT
TRBJ2-3 | - | TRBD2 | TRBV4-3 | CASSQGLAGRTDTQYF | TGCGCCAGCAGCCAAGGTTTAGCGGGACGCACAGATACGCAGTATTTT
TRBJ2-3 | - | TRBD2 | TRBV7-2 | CASSLVRSGRTSDTQYF | TGTGCCAGCAGCTTAGTTAGGAGCGGGAGAACTTCAGATACGCAGTATTTT
TRBJ2-1 | - | - | TRBV6-5 | CASSYSREQFF | TGTGCCAGCAGTTACTCACGGGAGCAGTTCTTC
TRBJ2-7 | once | TRBD2 | TRBV11-2 | CASSLELGREGEQYF | TGTGCCAGCAGCCTCGAGCTAGGGCGGGAGGGAGAGCAGTACTTC
TRBJ1-5 | - | - | TRBV19 | CASRTIGGYSNQPQHF | TGTGCCAGTCGCACGATCGGGGGTTACAGCAATCAGCCCCAGCATTTT
TRBJ1-1 | - | - | TRBV30 | CAWSVSGWDTEAFF | TGTGCCTGGAGTGTCTCGGGGTGGGACACTGAAGCTTTCTTT
TRBJ1-2 | once | - | TRBV2 | CASSTGNYGYTF | TGTGCCAGCAGCACAGGGAACTATGGCTACACCTTC
TRBJ1-1 | - | TRBD1 | TRBV9 | CASSAGQGAGTEAFF | TGTGCCAGCAGCGCGGGACAGGGGGCAGGGACTGAAGCTTTCTTT
TRBJ2-5 | - | - | TRBV30 | CAWSLGLDGQTQYF | TGTGCCTGGAGTCTCGGGCTAGACGGTCAGACCCAGTACTTC
TRBJ1-3 | - | - | TRBV6-6 | CASSYGISGNTIYF | TGTGCCAGCAGTTACGGGATCTCTGGAAACACCATATATTTT
TRBJ1-4 | - | - | TRBV6-6 | CASRNSAEKLFF | TGTGCCAGCAGGAACAGTGCTGAAAAACTGTTTTTT
TRBJ1-5 | - | - | TRBV27 | CATTTRPPQHF | TGTGCCACCACGACGAGACCCCCCCAGCATTTT
TRBJ1-5 | - | - | TRBV7-9 | CASSLGGGGQPQHF | TGTGCCAGCAGCTTAGGGGGAGGCGGCCAGCCCCAGCATTTT
TRBJ2-3 | - | - | TRBV2 | CASSPLSDTQYF | TGTGCCAGCAGTCCCCTTTCCGATACGCAGTATTTT
TRBJ2-2 | - | TRBD2 | TRBV7-2 | CASSLAGGVAGELFF | TGTGCCAGCAGCCTAGCGGGAGGGGTCGCCGGGGAGCTGTTTTTT
TRBJ2-7 | - | TRBD1 | TRBV19 | CASRTGDEQYF | TGTGCCAGTAGGACAGGGGACGAGCAGTACTTC
TRBJ2-7 | - | TRBD2 | TRBV5-4 | CASSLGGSTYEQYF | TGTGCCAGCAGCTTGGGCGGGAGTACGTACGAGCAGTACTTC
TRBJ2-5 | few | - | TRBV12-2 | CASPHKGLGTGVEETQYF | TGTGCAAGTCCCCACAAAGGTCTCGGGACAGGGGTAGAAGAGACCCAGTACTTC
TRBJ2-7 | - | - | TRBV28 | CASRLLVGDEQYF | TGTGCCAGCAGGCTACTTGTTGGCGACGAGCAGTACTTC
TRBJ1-5 | once | TRBD1 | TRBV2 | CASSTRDRPNQPQHF | TGTGCCAGCAGTACCCGGGACAGGCCCAATCAGCCCCAGCATTTT
TRBJ1-2 | - | - | TRBV5-5 | CASREGEMRGGYTF | TGTGCCAGCAGGGAGGGCGAAATGAGGGGTGGCTACACCTTC
TRBJ1-1 | once | - | TRBV28 | CASSPQSLGTEAFF | TGTGCCAGCAGTCCCCAGAGCCTTGGAACTGAAGCTTTCTTT
TRBJ1-1 | - | - | TRBV11-2 | CASSLVLQGTEAFF | TGTGCCAGCAGCTTAGTGTTGCAGGGCACTGAAGCTTTCTTT
TRBJ2-3 | - | TRBD2 | TRBV5-1 | CASSSGTSGRRTDTQYF | TGCGCCAGCAGCTCCGGGACTAGCGGGAGAAGGACAGATACGCAGTATTTT
TRBJ2-5 | - | - | TRBV10-3 | CAISGAQETQYF | TGTGCCATCTCTGGGGCTCAAGAGACCCAGTACTTC
TRBJ1-2 | - | - | TRBV4-2 | CASSQETARYGYTF | TGTGCCAGCAGCCAAGAGACCGCCAGATATGGCTACACCTTC
TRBJ1-1 | once | - | TRBV7-2 | CASSVFRGGNTEAFF | TGTGCCAGCAGCGTCTTTAGGGGTGGGAACACTGAAGCTTTCTTT
TRBJ2-3 | - | TRBD2 | TRBV18 | CASSPGLAGTDTQYF | TGTGCCAGCTCGCCGGGACTAGCAGGTACAGATACGCAGTATTTT
TRBJ2-3 | - | TRBD2 | TRBV7-6 | CASSQQTSPDTQYF | TGTGCCAGCAGCCAACAGACTAGCCCGGATACGCAGTATTTT
TRBJ1-5 | few | - | TRBV30 | CAWSVRGNQPQHF | TGTGCCTGGAGTGTAAGGGGGAATCAGCCCCAGCATTTT
TRBJ2-7 | - | - | TRBV10-3 | CATSPGAAYEQYF | TGTGCCACCAGTCCAGGGGCCGCCTACGAGCAGTACTTC
TRBJ2-3 | - | - | TRBV6-1 | CTTTKDYVSTQYF | TGTACAACGACAAAAGACTACGTTAGTACGCAGTATTTT
TRBJ2-2 | - | - | TRBV4-3 | CASSQAAPLRWTGELFF | TGCGCCAGCAGCCAAGCTGCCCCTTTAAGGTGGACCGGGGAGCTGTTTTTT
TRBJ2-3 | - | - | TRBV27 | CASSRRDTDTQYF | TGTGCCAGCAGCCGACGGGACACAGATACGCAGTATTTT
TRBJ2-6 | - | - | TRBV5-4 | CASSLAYSGANVLTF | TGTGCCAGCAGCCTTGCGTACTCTGGGGCCAACGTCCTGACTTTC
TRBJ2-7 | - | TRBD2 | TRBV4-2 | CASSQEGLPSYEQYF | TGTGCCAGCAGCCAAGAGGGACTACCGTCCTACGAGCAGTACTTC
TRBJ1-1 | - | - | TRBV7-2 | CASSSSPGAPEAFF | TGTGCCAGCAGTTCTTCTCCGGGGGCCCCTGAAGCTTTCTTT
TRBJ2-5 | - | - | TRBV20-1 | CSARRETQYF | TGCAGTGCCAGACGAGAGACCCAGTACTTC
TRBJ1-1 | - | - | TRBV9 | CASSMVGGNTEAFF | TGTGCCAGCAGCATGGTTGGTGGGAACACTGAAGCTTTCTTT
TRBJ2-3 | - | TRBD2 | TRBV7-2 | CASSFKMAGGTDTQYF | TGTGCCAGCAGCTTTAAGATGGCGGGAGGCACAGATACGCAGTATTTT
TRBJ2-1 | - | TRBD2 | TRBV18 | CASSHTSGSSYNEQFF | TGTGCCAGCTCCCACACTAGCGGGAGCTCCTACAATGAGCAGTTCTTC
TRBJ2-3 | - | - | TRBV4-1 | CASSQGPSSRAQGTQYF | TGCGCCAGCAGCCAAGGGCCCTCGTCCAGGGCCCAGGGAACGCAGTATTTT
TRBJ2-1 | - | TRBD2 | TRBV4-3 | CASSQDYGRGGIYNEQFF | TGCGCCAGCAGCCAAGATTACGGGCGGGGGGGAATATACAATGAGCAGTTCTTC
TRBJ2-3 | - | - | TRBV28 | CASRLQGRTDTQYF | TGTGCCAGCAGGCTACAGGGGAGGACAGATACGCAGTATTTT
TRBJ1-2 | once | TRBD1 | TRBV28 | CASSAPTGSSGYTF | TGTGCCAGCAGTGCACCGACAGGGTCCTCGGGCTACACCTTC